This T cell receptor (beta chain) came from a study of blood T cell repertoires in COVID-19. Study context: Samples of COVID-19 (acute and convalescent) were obtained from the United States, Italy and Spain. The analysed material was cDNA or gDNA that came from T cells, B-cell-depleted T cells, or PBMCs.

In the original analysis: Counts of nucleated cells, estimated from reference gene primer amplification, were obtained. Clones were read by immunoSEQ multiplex PCR, and TCRdb kept only the in-frame ones, dropping some. Clone size and V and J calls were adopted from that table, with D and trimming inferred from the DNA. This sample carries 200,000 to 300,000 clones, approximately 78% of them seen once, and the ten largest clones take 9.5% to 15%. The germline V and J ends were trimmed by 6 bases and 4 bases, with 15 bases remaining between them. Germline values: CDR1 MDHEN, CDR2 SYDVKM. This CDR3 region has 14 residues.

This receptor was obtained from an older woman with active or convalescent COVID-19. The sample comprised peripheral blood. The V gene is TRBV28, the J gene TRBJ1-2, with D possibly matching TRBD1 (6 bases). CDR3 bases: TGTGCCAGCAGATTTACCGGACAGTCCTATGGCTACACCTTC. It translates to CASRFTGQSYGYTF.